This T cell receptor beta chain is from a study of blood T cell repertoires in COVID-19. Study-level information: Sites in the United States, Italy and Spain provided acute and convalescent COVID-19 samples.

Ages ranged from about 18 to 100 years, with residence in around 24 US areas. Grouping used clinical history reported by participants in a survey and questionnaire. Source study methods: Amplification of reference gene primers was used by the study to estimate nucleated cell counts. The protocol was immunoSEQ multiplex PCR, while the TCRdb copy is restricted to in-frame clones and leaves out a portion. Clonal size and the V and J genes are those of that table, whereas D and trimming came from the DNA. Of around 220,000 clones listed, 70% to 90% are singletons. Sequencing used PBMCs or T cells enriched from blood (not recorded which). The TCR comes from a woman aged 50 to 65 with acute COVID-19.

The CDR3 spells CASSLSNSPLHF. In DNA form, the CDR3 reads TGTGCCAGCAGTTTATCCAATTCACCCCTCCACTTT. The chain uses TRBV6-6 and TRBJ1-6; D ambiguous. V lost 4 bases and J 7 bases, leaving 5 bases between the germline ends. Per the germline V gene, CDR1 is MNHNY and CDR2 is SVGAGI (reference sequence). This CDR3 contains 12 residues.